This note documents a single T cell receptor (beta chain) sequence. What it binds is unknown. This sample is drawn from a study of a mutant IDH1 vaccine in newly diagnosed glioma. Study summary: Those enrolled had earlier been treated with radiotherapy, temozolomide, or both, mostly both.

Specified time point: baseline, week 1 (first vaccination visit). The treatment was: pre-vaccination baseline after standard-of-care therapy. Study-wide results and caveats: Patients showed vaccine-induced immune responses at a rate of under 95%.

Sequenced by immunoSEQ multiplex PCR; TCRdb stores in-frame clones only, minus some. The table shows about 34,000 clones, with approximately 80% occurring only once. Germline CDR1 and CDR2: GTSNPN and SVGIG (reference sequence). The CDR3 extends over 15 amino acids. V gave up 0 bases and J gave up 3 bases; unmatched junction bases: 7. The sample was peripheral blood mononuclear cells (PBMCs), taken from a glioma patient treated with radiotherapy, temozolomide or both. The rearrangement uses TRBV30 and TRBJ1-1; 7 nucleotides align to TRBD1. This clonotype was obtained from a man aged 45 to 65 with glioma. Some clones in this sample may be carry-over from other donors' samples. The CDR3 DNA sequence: TGTGCCTGGAGTGTAGGGGGCGGAGGGGACACTGAAGCTTTCTTT. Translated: CAWSVGGGGDTEAFF.